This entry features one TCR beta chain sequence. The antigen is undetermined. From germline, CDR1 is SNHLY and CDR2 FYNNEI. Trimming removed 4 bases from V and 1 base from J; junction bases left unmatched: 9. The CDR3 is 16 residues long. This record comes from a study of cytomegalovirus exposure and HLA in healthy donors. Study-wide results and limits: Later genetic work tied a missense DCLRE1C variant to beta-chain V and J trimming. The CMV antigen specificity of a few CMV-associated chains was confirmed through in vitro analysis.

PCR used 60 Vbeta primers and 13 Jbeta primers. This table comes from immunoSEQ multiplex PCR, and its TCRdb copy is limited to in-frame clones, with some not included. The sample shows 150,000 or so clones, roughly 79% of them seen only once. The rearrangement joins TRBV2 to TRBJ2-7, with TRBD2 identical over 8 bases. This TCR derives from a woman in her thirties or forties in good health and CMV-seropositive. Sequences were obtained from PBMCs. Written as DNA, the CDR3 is TGTGCCAGCAGTGGGGGTAGCGGGGTGATTTCCTACGAGCAGTACTTC. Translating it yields CASSGGSGVISYEQYF.